This entry lists 5 T cell receptor beta chains sequenced from one sample in a study of cytomegalovirus exposure and HLA in healthy donors. Amplification used 60 Vbeta primers and 13 Jbeta primers. The protocol was immunoSEQ multiplex PCR, while the TCRdb copy is restricted to in-frame clones and leaves out a portion. This sample yields around 62,000 clones, of which 70% to 85% are seen a single time; approximately 7.8% belongs to the top ten. Sequenced material: PBMCs. Receptor source: a man aged 55-75 years in good health and CMV-seropositive.

This chain joins TRBV29-1 and TRBJ1-1, with 9 bases aligning to TRBD1. From germline, CDR1 is SQVTM and CDR2 ANQGSEA. The CDR3 spans 14 residues. V shed 5 bases and J 4 bases; nucleotides not matched to a gene: 8. The CDR3 region is CSVLFGTGFTEAFF. Here the CDR3 DNA reads TGCAGCGTTCTCTTCGGGACAGGGTTCACTGAAGCTTTCTTT.

The chain employs TRBV18 and TRBJ1-2, with 10 bases matching TRBD1. CDR3 size: 16 residues. J was trimmed by 4 bases and V by 2 bases; bases with no gene match: 7. Germline V CDR1 and CDR2: KGHSH, LQKENI. The CDR3 reads CASSPETGGPLYGYTF. CDR3 coding DNA: TGTGCCAGCTCACCAGAGACAGGGGGCCCGCTCTATGGCTACACCTTC.

The J gene is TRBJ2-7, the V gene TRBV5-1; TRBD2 matches 8 bases. J was trimmed by 4 bases and V by 3 bases; bases with no gene match: 3. CDR3 length: 13 amino acids. Germline V gene lookup returns CDR1 SGHRS and CDR2 YFSETQ. The CDR3 sequence: CASSSGLGYEQYF. CDR3 in DNA: TGCGCCAGCAGCTCGGGACTAGGGTACGAGCAGTACTTC.

This clone was counted only a few times. This chain joins TRBV6-6 and TRBJ1-2, with D unclear. CDR3 length: 15 amino acids. V lost 6 bases and J lost 0, with 14 bases in between. The germline V gene encodes CDR1 MNHNY and CDR2 SVGAGI (reference sequence). The CDR3 region has the DNA TGTGCCAGCAGCCCCCGGTCTTTAGCTAACTATGGCTACACCTTC. Its protein is CASSPRSLANYGYTF.

The chain recombines TRBV14 with TRBJ2-3, with 8 bases aligning to TRBD2. In germline, CDR1 is SGHDN, CDR2 FVKESK. The CDR3 runs 18 residues. The V segment lost 0 bases and the J segment 2 bases; nucleotides outside the gene matches: 10. The CDR3 DNA follows: TGTGCCAGCAGCCAAGAAAGTTATATAGCGGGGACCACAGATACGCAGTATTTT. This gives the protein CASSQESYIAGTTDTQYF.